This T cell receptor beta chain was recorded in a study of identical twins. Study observations and caveats: Twins showed weaker excess sharing in their beta out-of-frame sequences.

A universal primer site was created by template switching, with the cDNA bearing unique molecular identifiers. MiXCR, applied by TCRdb to the 5' RACE reads, yields one record per CDR3 protein. The sample contains 250,000 to 350,000 distinct CDR3 sequences, roughly 10% of which appear only once. The CDR3 runs 13 residues. The V gene's germline CDR1 is MNHEY and CDR2 SMNVEV (reference sequence). The ends were cut back, 4 bases at V and 6 bases at J, with 12 bases in the middle. This clonotype was detected ten times or more. Its target is unknown. The same data also contributed to another study, on yellow fever vaccine responses in identical twins.

The specimen was CD8+ T cells sorted from blood. The source is a woman younger than 30 in good health. The chain is built from TRBV27 and TRBJ1-2, with D possibly matching TRBD1 (6 bases). The CDR3 bases are TGTGCCAGCAGTTCTGGGACACTACATGGCTACACCTTC. This codes for CASSSGTLHGYTF.